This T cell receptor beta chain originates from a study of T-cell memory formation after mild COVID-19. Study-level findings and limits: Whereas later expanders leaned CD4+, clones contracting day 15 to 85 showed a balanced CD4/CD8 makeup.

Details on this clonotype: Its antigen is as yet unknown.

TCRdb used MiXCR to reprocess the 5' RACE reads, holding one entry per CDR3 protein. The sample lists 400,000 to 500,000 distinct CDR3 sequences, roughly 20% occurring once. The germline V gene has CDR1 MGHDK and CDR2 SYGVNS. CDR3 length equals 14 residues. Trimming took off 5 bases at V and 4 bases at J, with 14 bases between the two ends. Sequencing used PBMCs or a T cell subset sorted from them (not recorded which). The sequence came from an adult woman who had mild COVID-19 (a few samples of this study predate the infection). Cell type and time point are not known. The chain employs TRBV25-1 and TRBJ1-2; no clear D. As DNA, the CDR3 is TGTGCCAGCAGTCTATATCGACTCGTCTATGGCTACACCTTC. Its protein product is CASSLYRLVYGYTF.